These 32 T cell receptor beta chains were sequenced from one sample in a study of human T cells and chemical hapten exposure. The time point denotes: pre-sensitization, week 0. As for treatment: therapeutic diphenylcyclopropenone sensitization with weekly scalp DPC. TCRdb re-called the RACE reads through MiXCR, storing one row per CDR3 protein. The sample has roughly 38,000 distinct CDR3 sequences, approximately 13% seen once. Sequencing used whole blood, obtained in connection with sensitization to the hapten diphenylcyclopropenone (DPC). Every receptor here comes from a woman in her 30s with alopecia areata. Some clones in this sample may be carry-over from other donors' samples.

This clonotype was seen repeatedly, ten times or more. This chain links TRBV6-2 or TRBV6-3 with TRBJ2-5, with D perhaps matching TRBD1 (7 bases). The length of the CDR3 is 15 residues. Germline CDR1 and CDR2: MNHEY and SVGEGT. Trimming stripped 2 bases from V and 10 bases from J, with 20 bases between. In DNA form, the CDR3 reads TGTGCCAGCAGTTACCCTAGCAGGGGGGTTGGAGGCCAGTACTTC. Translation: CASSYPSRGVGGQYF.

This clonotype occurred many times. The J gene is TRBJ2-5, the V gene TRBV28, with 12 bases lining up with TRBD2. After removal of 4 bases from V and 5 bases from J, the junction contained 5 bases not matched to a gene. In germline, CDR1 is MDHEN, CDR2 SYDVKM. The CDR3 length is 15 residues. CDR3 in DNA: TGTGCCAGCAGTTCGCGACTAGCGGGAGTTGAGACCCAGTACTTC. Its translation: CASSSRLAGVETQYF.

This clonotype has only a few counts. The chain recombines TRBV18 with TRBJ2-1; no definite D call. V dropped 6 bases and J dropped 7 bases, with 10 bases sitting between them. CDR1 and CDR2 (germline): KGHSH, LQKENI. The CDR3 covers 12 residues. CDR3 protein: CASSWQANEQFF. Written as DNA, the CDR3 is TGTGCCAGCTCCTGGCAGGCGAATGAGCAGTTCTTC.

The chain links TRBV7-9 to TRBJ2-3; 9 bases are a match to TRBD1. The germline V gene encodes CDR1 SEHNR and CDR2 FQNEAQ (reference sequence). The junction had 15 bases not matched to a gene; V was cut back by 5 bases and J by 6 bases. CDR3 size: 17 residues. For the CDR3, the DNA is TGTGCCAGCAGCCCCCCCGGGACAGGGACATTGGTGGATACGCAGTATTTT. Amino acid sequence: CASSPPGTGTLVDTQYF.

The V and J genes are TRBV24-1 and TRBJ2-5; tentatively, D is TRBD1 (6 bases). Germline values: CDR1 KGHDR, CDR2 SFDVKD. V was cut by 3 bases and J by 5 bases, with 12 bases left in between. The CDR3 contains 14 residues. The CDR3 DNA reads as TGTGCCACCAGTGATGTACAGGGCGGGGAGACCCAGTACTTC. Protein product: CATSDVQGGETQYF.

This clonotype was seen more than once but under ten times. This CDR3 is CASRTGIEAFF. In DNA form, the CDR3 reads TGTGCCAGCAGAACAGGAATTGAAGCTTTCTTT. The chain uses TRBV12-3 or TRBV12-4 and TRBJ1-1; D perhaps matches TRBD1 (5 bases). This CDR3 contains 11 residues. The V end was cut by 6 bases, the J end by 7 bases, with 9 bases between.

This clonotype has a handful of counts. The rearrangement joins TRBV4-3 to TRBJ2-1, with D perhaps assigned TRBD1 or TRBD2 (5 bases each). Germline assignment: CDR1 LGHNA and CDR2 YSLEER. CDR3 length equals 15 residues. Trimming stripped 3 bases from V and 15 bases from J, with 24 bases between. The chain's CDR3 is CASSHALSTGAQPFF. The CDR3 nucleotides are TGCGCCAGCAGCCATGCTCTATCTACCGGGGCGCAGCCGTTCTTC.

This clonotype was counted a few times. V usage is TRBV29-1 and J usage is TRBJ1-4, with unresolved D. Trimming stripped 5 bases from V and 8 bases from J, with 9 bases between. Germline V gives CDR1 SQVTM, CDR2 ANQGSEA. This CDR3 is 11 amino acids long. The CDR3 protein is CSVWSDEKLFF. As DNA, the CDR3 is TGCAGCGTTTGGTCGGACGAAAAACTGTTTTTT.

This clonotype has more than one count but fewer than ten. The rearrangement joins TRBV14 to TRBJ1-5; possibly TRBD1 for D (5 bases). V was trimmed by 9 bases and J by 4 bases, leaving 19 bases between them. CDR3 length: 15 residues. CDR1 SGHDN and CDR2 FVKESK come from the germline V gene. The CDR3 loop reads CASQPRQRENQPQHF. CDR3 nucleotide sequence: TGTGCCAGTCAGCCGAGACAGCGTGAAAATCAGCCCCAGCATTTT.

The table lists this clonotype with many counts. The J gene is TRBJ2-2, the V gene TRBV28; D not certain. CDR1 is MDHEN, CDR2 SYDVKM, per germline. The CDR3 runs 8 residues. V was cut by 8 bases and J by 8 bases, with 0 bases left in between. CDR3 nucleotides: TGTGCCAGCGGGGAGCTGTTTTTT. It codes for CASGELFF. Filled out from reference TRBV28 and TRBJ2-2, the complete variable domain reads DVKVTQSSRYLVKRTGEKVFLECVQDMDHENMFWYRQDPGLGLRLIYFSYDVKMKEKGDIPEGYSVSREKKERFSLILESASTNQTSMYLCASGELFFGEGSRLTVL.

This rearrangement joins TRBV5-5 to TRBJ2-1; D not resolved. The CDR3 covers 12 residues. V lost 2 bases to trimming and J lost 11 bases, with 11 bases between them. The germline gives CDR1 SGHKS, CDR2 YYEKEE (reference sequence). The CDR3 protein is CASSFIEFQQFF. In DNA form, the CDR3 reads TGTGCCAGCAGCTTCATAGAATTCCAGCAGTTCTTC.

The genes are TRBV13 and TRBJ2-7; D is undetermined. Germline assignment: CDR1 PRHDT and CDR2 FYEKMQ (reference sequence). The CDR3 is made up of 14 amino acids. The ends were cut back, 5 bases at V and 2 bases at J, with 13 bases in the middle. CDR3 amino acids: CASSHFYLPYEQYF. The CDR3 DNA reads as TGTGCCAGCAGCCACTTCTATCTCCCCTACGAGCAGTACTTC.

This clonotype appeared a few times. This rearrangement joins TRBV7-7 to TRBJ2-5, with D tentatively TRBD1 (6 bases). This CDR3 is built from 11 residues. The germline gives CDR1 SSHAT, CDR2 FNYEAQ (reference sequence). V was cut by 6 bases and J by 5 bases, with 7 bases left in between. The DNA for the CDR3 is TGTGCCAGCAGTCAGGGGGAGACCCAGTACTTC. Protein product: CASSQGETQYF.

By share of the sample, this clonotype is medium-sized. The gene calls are TRBV11-1 and TRBJ1-3; D unresolved. Deletions cut 5 bases from V and 3 bases from J, with 11 bases between. The CDR3 totals 14 residues. The V gene's germline CDR1 is SGHAT and CDR2 FQDESV (reference sequence). Here the CDR3 reads CASSSSDGGNTIYF. The CDR3 region has the DNA TGTGCCAGCAGCAGTTCGGACGGTGGAAACACCATATATTTT.

At least ten counts were recorded for this clonotype. CDR3 DNA sequence: TGTGCCAGCAGACCGATTAACTATGGCTACACCTTC. Translated, it gives CASRPINYGYTF. The chain couples TRBV5-5 to TRBJ1-2, with no clear D. The CDR3 contains 12 residues. V lost 5 bases and J lost 1, with 6 bases in between. Germline V CDR1 and CDR2: SGHKS, YYEKEE (reference sequence).

Details on this clonotype: One junction end does not reproduce the germline sequence, and a read error may be involved. CDR3 residues: CVISESQDLNTEAFF. The CDR3, as DNA: TGTGTCATCAGTGAGTCTCAGGACCTGAACACTGAAGCTTTCTTT. V usage is TRBV10-3 and J usage is TRBJ1-1; no reliable D call. CDR3 length: 15 residues. The germline V gene has CDR1 ENHRY and CDR2 SYGVKD.

This clonotype was counted between two and nine times. This sequence joins TRBV7-6 and TRBJ1-2, with 10 positions matching TRBD1. The V gene's germline CDR1 is SGHVS and CDR2 FNYEAQ. V lost 10 bases and J lost 8; bases outside the gene matches: 10. There are 13 residues in the CDR3. The CDR3 sequence: CATSKGTGVGYTF. The CDR3 DNA is TGTGCCACCTCAAAAGGGACAGGGGTAGGCTACACCTTC.

Ten or more counts support this clonotype. V and J are TRBV12-3 or TRBV12-4 and TRBJ2-1; tentatively, D is TRBD2 (5 bases). The CDR3 is 15 residues long. The V and J ends lost 7 bases and 5 bases respectively, with 18 bases between them. CDR3 protein: CASNLDYDGHNEQFF. Written as DNA, the CDR3 is TGTGCCAGCAACCTTGACTACGACGGCCACAATGAGCAGTTCTTC.

This clonotype was seen at least ten times. V usage is TRBV18 and J usage is TRBJ2-1, with 13 bases matching TRBD2. The CDR3 spans 17 residues. Losses at the gene ends were 1 base for V and 5 bases for J; bases not matched to a gene: 5. Germline V CDR1 and CDR2: KGHSH, LQKENI. DNA for the CDR3: TGTGCCAGCTCACCACGCCTGGGACTAGCGGGAAACAATGAGCAGTTCTTC. Encoded protein: CASSPRLGLAGNNEQFF.

Only a few counts were recorded for this clonotype. The chain joins TRBV7-3 to TRBJ2-1; 8 positions agree with TRBD2. The CDR3 contains 16 residues. Germline V gives CDR1 SGHTA, CDR2 FQGTGA. Trimming removed 2 bases from V and 4 bases from J; junction bases left unmatched: 7. In DNA form, the CDR3 reads TGTGCCAGCAGCTTAGTCACTAGCGGATCTTACAATGAGCAGTTCTTC. Residues: CASSLVTSGSYNEQFF.

The table lists this clonotype with a few counts. In DNA, the CDR3 is TGTGCCACCCGCCACGTTCCCTACGAGCAGTACTTC. As protein: CATRHVPYEQYF. The chain links TRBV28 to TRBJ2-7; no clear D gene. V was pared by 10 bases and J by 2 bases, with 12 bases between. The CDR3 contains 12 residues. Germline CDR1 reads MDHEN; CDR2 reads SYDVKM.

This clonotype has more than one count but fewer than ten. The V and J genes are TRBV29-1 and TRBJ2-3; D is unclear. CDR3 length: 10 amino acids. The germline gives CDR1 SQVTM, CDR2 ANQGSEA. V shed 7 bases and J shed 1 base, with 3 bases lying between them. CDR3 nucleotides: TGCAGCGGCGGCACAGATACGCAGTATTTT. Protein: CSGGTDTQYF.

This clonotype was seen ten or more times. In DNA form, the CDR3 reads TGTGCCAGCAGCCCCACCGGACTATACCAAGAGACCCAGTACTTC. Residues: CASSPTGLYQETQYF. The chain uses TRBV9 and TRBJ2-5, with D possibly being TRBD2 (6 bases). The CDR3 has 15 residues. V lost 4 bases and J lost 0, with 13 bases in between. Germline lookup yields CDR1 SGDLS and CDR2 YYNGEE. Based on the CDR3 plus reference TRBV9 and TRBJ2-5, the full variable domain is DSGVTQTPKHLITATGQRVTLRCSPRSGDLSVYWYQQSLDQGLQFLIQYYNGEERAKGNILERFSAQQFPDLHSELNLSSLELGDSALYFCASSPTGLYQETQYFGPGTRLLVL.

This clonotype was detected only once. A much larger clonotype is one base distant, so this may be a read error. The missing conserved phenylalanine or tryptophan at the end of this CDR3 makes a read error likely. The chain couples TRBV28 to TRBJ2-1; 11 positions agree with TRBD2. Per the germline V gene, CDR1 is MDHEN and CDR2 is SYDVKM. CDR3 length: 20 residues. V was clipped by 5 bases and J by 6 bases; unmatched bases: 21. CDR3 nucleotide sequence: TGTGCCAGCAGTCTCAGACTAGCGGGATTCCGGAAATCCGAAGCCAATGAGCAGTTCTAC. It specifies CASSLRLAGFRKSEANEQFY.

This clonotype was seen ten or more times. This chain links TRBV7-9 with TRBJ2-1, with TRBD2 matching 8 bases. Looked up from germline, CDR1 is SEHNR and CDR2 is FQNEAQ (reference sequence). The CDR3 loop spans 12 amino acids. The V gene end was trimmed by 7 bases and the J gene end by 15 bases; junction bases not matched to a gene: 11. CDR3 sequence (DNA): TGTGCCAGCACCCACCATCCGGGGGGGGTGTTCTTC. Its translation: CASTHHPGGVFF.

Ten or more counts support this clonotype. The gene calls are TRBV7-6 and TRBJ2-3; 13 bases align to TRBD2. This CDR3 is 14 amino acids long. CDR1 is SGHVS and CDR2 is FNYEAQ in the germline V gene. Trimming took 5 bases from V and 6 from J; bases not matched to a gene: 2. CDR3 coding DNA: TGTGCCAGCAGCCTGGGACTAGCGGGGGATACGCAGTATTTT. It encodes CASSLGLAGDTQYF.

This clonotype was detected only a few times. This chain uses TRBV28 with TRBJ1-1; possible D gene TRBD1, 6 bases. Germline CDR1 reads MDHEN; CDR2 reads SYDVKM. Trimming cost V 5 bases and J 1 base, with 14 bases left between them. This CDR3 is 15 amino acids long. The CDR3 nucleotides read TGTGCCAGCAGTCTGGGGACGACAGGGAACACTGAAGCTTTCTTT. Residues: CASSLGTTGNTEAFF.

The chain combines TRBV5-1 with TRBJ2-7, with 7 nucleotides matching TRBD1. Germline V gene lookup returns CDR1 SGHRS and CDR2 YFSETQ. The CDR3 contains 13 residues. V trimming: 5 bases; J trimming: 3 bases; junction bases outside the gene matches: 5. For the CDR3, the DNA is TGCGCCAGCAGGTTTCAGGGGGACTACGAGCAGTACTTC. It yields the protein CASRFQGDYEQYF. Full variable domain (outside the CDR3, taken from reference TRBV5-1 and TRBJ2-7): KAGVTQTPRYLIKTRGQQVTLSCSPISGHRSVSWYQQTPGQGLQFLFEYFSETQRNKGNFPGRFSGRQFSNSRSEMNVSTLELGDSALYLCASRFQGDYEQYFGPGTRLTVT.

J is TRBJ2-7 and V is TRBV12-3 or TRBV12-4; TRBD2 agrees at 8 bases. The CDR3 has 20 residues. V was clipped by 1 base and J by 2 bases; unmatched bases: 19. CDR3 in amino acids: CASSLGLKAGVTRVAYEQYF. Here the CDR3 DNA reads TGTGCCAGCAGTTTAGGCCTTAAAGCGGGAGTTACCCGAGTCGCCTACGAGCAGTACTTC.

The chain combines TRBV7-2 with TRBJ2-3; 8 positions match TRBD2. Germline V gene lookup returns CDR1 SGHTA and CDR2 FQGNSA. The V and J ends lost 2 bases and 5 bases, in that order; junction bases with no gene match: 6. The CDR3 is made up of 15 amino acids. CDR3: CASSLPLLAGDTQYF. The CDR3 DNA follows: TGTGCCAGCAGCTTACCCCTTCTAGCGGGAGATACGCAGTATTTT. The entire variable domain, with the rest obtained from reference TRBV7-2 and TRBJ2-3, is as follows: GAGVSQSPSNKVTEKGKDVELRCDPISGHTALYWYRQSLGQGLEFLIYFQGNSAPDKSGLPSDRFSAERTGGSVSTLTIQRTQQEDSAVYLCASSLPLLAGDTQYFGPGTRLTVL.

This chain connects TRBV18 to TRBJ1-1, with a tentative D call TRBD1 (5 bases). Germline V gene lookup returns CDR1 KGHSH and CDR2 LQKENI. The germline V and J ends were trimmed by 3 bases and 1 base, with 12 bases remaining between them. The CDR3 is made up of 15 amino acids. The CDR3 protein is CASSPPGRENTEAFF. The CDR3 coding sequence is TGTGCCAGCTCACCTCCGGGACGGGAGAACACTGAAGCTTTCTTT.

V usage is TRBV7-2 and J usage is TRBJ2-2, with D possibly being TRBD1 (5 bases). Per the germline V gene, CDR1 is SGHTA and CDR2 is FQGNSA. V lost 2 bases and J lost 1, with 11 bases in between. This CDR3 spans 16 amino acids. CDR3 nucleotides: TGTGCCAGCAGCTTACCCGCAGGGCTGAACACCGGGGAGCTGTTTTTT. Translating it yields CASSLPAGLNTGELFF.